The 24 T cell receptor beta chains presented below share a single source sample, sequenced in a study of tumor-infiltrating lymphocytes in primary liver carcinoma. Constant-region priming of around 490 ng total RNA yielded TCR beta cDNA. Modified slightly, ARM-PCR produced TCR beta libraries over three nested multiplex PCR rounds. Two initial PCR rounds of around 10 cycles each paired TRBV1-TRBV30 forward primers with a C-beta reverse primer. TCRdb re-derived calls from the multiplex PCR reads in MiXCR, one entry per CDR3 protein. The sample gives 150,000 to 200,000 distinct CDR3 sequences, around four fifths of which show up once; around 18% is in the top ten. Starting material for RNA and DNA co-extraction consisted of roughly 19-31 mg of unsorted bulk tissue. Sequencing used tumor tissue from primary liver carcinoma. These receptors originate from a man in his forties with primary liver carcinoma and hepatitis B virus infection.

With regard to this clonotype: Since a much larger clone is just one base distant, this may be a read error. This rearrangement joins TRBV28 to TRBJ2-7; 9 bases agree with TRBD2. The germline V gene encodes CDR1 MDHEN and CDR2 SYDVKM. CDR3 length: 15 residues. The CDR3 DNA follows: TGTGACAGCAGCCCTTCAAGCGGGAGGCGGGACGAGCAGTACTTC. It specifies CDSSPSSGRRDEQYF.

Comments on this clonotype: This is likely a read error, given that the CDR3 carries no conserved phenylalanine or tryptophan at its end. This rearrangement joins TRBV29-1 to TRBJ1-1, with a tentative D call TRBD1 (6 bases). CDR1 is SQVTM and CDR2 is ANQGSEA in the germline V gene. The CDR3 is made up of 13 amino acids. CDR3 loop: CSVSNRGGTDAFL. As DNA, the CDR3 is TGCAGCGTCTCGAATAGGGGGGGAACTGATGCTTTCCTT.

There are many counts of this clonotype. V usage is TRBV30 and J usage is TRBJ1-1; D is ambiguous. The germline V gene has CDR1 GTSNPN and CDR2 SVGIG (reference sequence). Trimming stripped 4 bases from V and 3 bases from J, with 12 bases between. The length of the CDR3 is 13 residues. CDR3 region: CAWNPSTYTEAFF. The DNA of the CDR3 is TGTGCCTGGAATCCGTCCACGTACACTGAAGCTTTCTTT.

Details on this clonotype: One junction end disagrees with the germline gene, perhaps due to a read error. The chain combines TRBV29-1 with TRBJ2-1, with 8 bases that match TRBD2. Germline V gene data show CDR1 as SQVTM and CDR2 as ANQGSEA. This CDR3 spans 15 amino acids. The CDR3 DNA is TGCAGCGATGGACTAACGGGAGGGTTCTACAAAGAACAGATCTTC. Its protein is CSDGLTGGFYKEQIF.

The table lists this clonotype with a count of one. It is likely a read error, because the conserved phenylalanine at the end of the CDR3 is missing. The chain carries TRBV29-1 and TRBJ1-1; the D gene is possibly TRBD1 (5 bases). CDR1 is SQVTM and CDR2 is ANQGSEA in the germline V gene. The CDR3 consists of 13 residues. The CDR3 DNA reads as TGCAGCGTTGGGGGGAGGGCGAACACTGATGCTTTCCTT. Protein: CSVGGRANTDAFL.

This clonotype was seen a handful of times. At one boundary the junction diverges from the germline segment, which might be a read error. V is TRBV11-2 and J is TRBJ2-2; D is possibly TRBD1 (5 bases). This CDR3 has 13 amino acids. The germline gives CDR1 SGHAT, CDR2 FQNNGV. The CDR3 DNA reads TGTACCAGCAGCCAGGGTGTGGCCTGGGAGCTGTTTTTT. Translating it yields CTSSQGVAWELFF.

Comment on this clonotype: At one end, the junction sequence differs from germline, possibly due to a read error. The rearrangement joins TRBV4-1 to TRBJ1-6; 9 bases fit TRBD1. Germline-derived CDR1 and CDR2 are MGHRA and YSYEKL. There are 17 residues in the CDR3. CDR3 protein: CASYQDRGQGRNSPLHF. For the CDR3, the DNA is TGCGCCAGCTACCAAGATCGGGGACAGGGCCGGAATTCACCCCTTCACTTT.

The chain is built from TRBV11-2 and TRBJ1-1; D is unclear. Germline CDR1 SGHAT, CDR2 FQNNGV. This CDR3 is 16 amino acids long. V was trimmed by 0 bases and J by 8 bases, leaving 19 bases between them. Written as DNA, the CDR3 is TGTGCCAGCAGCTTAGACTTTAGATGGGCGAACATCGAAGCTTTCTTT. It is translated as CASSLDFRWANIEAFF.

The V and J genes are TRBV29-1 and TRBJ1-2, with 7 bases matching TRBD1. Trimming removed 2 bases from V and 3 bases from J; junction bases left unmatched: 6. The germline CDR1 and CDR2 sequences are SQVTM and ANQGSEA. The CDR3 runs 14 residues. Here the CDR3 DNA reads TGCAGCGTTGAATGGGACAGTGGGGACTATGGCTACACCTTC. Its translation: CSVEWDSGDYGYTF. Complete variable domain (other parts from reference TRBV29-1 and TRBJ1-2): SAVISQKPSRDICQRGTSLTIQCQVDSQVTMMFWYRQQPGQSLTLIATANQGSEATYESGFVIDKFPISRPNLTFSTLTVSNMSPEDSSIYLCSVEWDSGDYGYTFGSGTRLTVV.

In regard to this clonotype: An end of the junction differs from the germline gene, which may be a read error. The rearrangement joins TRBV6-2 or TRBV6-3 to TRBJ2-6, with D unresolved. This CDR3 is 18 amino acids long. Germline assignment: CDR1 MNHEY and CDR2 SVGEGT. The CDR3 coding sequence is TGTGTCAGCAGTCACGAAGGCCGGAGTGGGTCTGGGGCCAACGTCCTGACTTTC. Residues: CVSSHEGRSGSGANVLTF.

This clonotype appeared once. The conserved final phenylalanine or tryptophan is absent from the CDR3, which likely points to a read error. The J gene is TRBJ2-3, the V gene TRBV29-1; D is perhaps TRBD1 or TRBD2 (6 bases each). The V end lost 7 bases, the J end lost 4 bases, and 18 bases lay between the germline ends. Germline V CDR1 and CDR2: SQVTM, ANQGSEA. This CDR3 is 14 amino acids long. CDR3 loop: CSGLAQEGADTQYL. The CDR3 DNA is TGCAGCGGCTTAGCGCAGGAGGGGGCAGATACGCAGTATTTG.

As concerns this clonotype: The junction shows a germline mismatch at one end, possibly a read error. CDR3 protein: CACSLGQYNEQFF. CDR3 in DNA: TGTGCCTGCAGCCTCGGACAGTACAATGAGCAGTTCTTC. The chain links TRBV12-3 or TRBV12-4 to TRBJ2-1; weak D call: TRBD1 (6 bases). The CDR3 spans 13 residues.

For this clonotype: A much larger clone sits a single nucleotide away, making a read error possible. The rearrangement joins TRBV28 to TRBJ2-2, with TRBD2 as a possible D gene (7 bases). The CDR3 has 16 amino acids. Germline loops: CDR1 MDHEN, CDR2 SYDVKM. CDR3 sequence (DNA): TGTGCCAGCAGAAAGGGGGGGGTCGCGAACACCTGGGAGCTGTTTTTT. This gives the protein CASRKGGVANTWELFF.

The V call is TRBV29-1, the J call TRBJ2-7; unclear D gene. Germline V gives CDR1 SQVTM, CDR2 ANQGSEA. Trimming removed 5 bases at V and 2 bases at J, with 13 bases between. The CDR3 spans 13 residues. CDR3 DNA: TGCAGCGTTTCCTGGTCAGGACCCTACGAGCAGTACTTC. Protein product: CSVSWSGPYEQYF.

In this sample, this clonotype turned up once. One junction end does not reproduce the germline sequence, and a read error may be involved. This chain connects TRBV11-2 to TRBJ2-5, with D unclear. CDR1 is SGHAT and CDR2 is FQNNGV in the germline V gene. There are 15 residues in the CDR3. CDR3 nucleotide sequence: TGTGTCAGCATCCCCGTCGGGCTAGTCCCAGTGACCCAGTACTTC. Its translation: CVSIPVGLVPVTQYF.

Comment on this clonotype: This is likely a read error, given that the CDR3 carries no conserved phenylalanine or tryptophan at its end. The V call is TRBV12-3 or TRBV12-4, the J call TRBJ2-5, with D unresolved. The CDR3 loop spans 13 amino acids. The chain's CDR3 is CANSQRSQETQYL. DNA of the CDR3: TGTGCCAACAGTCAAAGGTCCCAAGAGACCCAGTACTTA.

This clonotype was detected ten times or more. This chain links TRBV28 with TRBJ1-1; D not certain. This CDR3 spans 11 amino acids. V dropped 5 bases and J dropped 10 bases, with 11 bases sitting between them. Germline-derived CDR1 and CDR2 are MDHEN and SYDVKM. In DNA, the CDR3 is TGTGCCAGCAGTCTACGGCAGGTAGCTTTCTTT. Its protein is CASSLRQVAFF.

For this clonotype: A junction boundary mismatches the germline segment, possibly from a read error. The chain joins TRBV4-2 to TRBJ2-3; 7 bases line up with TRBD2. Per the germline V gene, CDR1 is LGHNA and CDR2 is YNFKEQ. The CDR3 has 15 residues. The CDR3 nucleotides read TGTCCCAGCAGCCGAAGGACGGGGGGAACAGATACGAAGTATTTT. Translated: CPSSRRTGGTDTKYF.

This rearrangement joins TRBV30 to TRBJ2-7; D uncertain. The CDR3 spans 11 residues. Deletions cut 4 bases from V and 7 bases from J, with 11 bases between. Germline assignment: CDR1 GTSNPN and CDR2 SVGIG (reference sequence). For the CDR3, the DNA is TGTGCCTGGATGGACCTCTATGAGCAGTACTTC. This encodes CAWMDLYEQYF. Full variable domain (remainder filled in from reference TRBV30 and TRBJ2-7): SQTIHQWPATLVQPVGSPLSLECTVEGTSNPNLYWYRQAAGRGLQLLFYSVGIGQISSEVPQNLSASRPQDRQFILSSKKLLLSDSGFYLCAWMDLYEQYFGPGTRLTVT.

Written as DNA, the CDR3 is TGTGCCAGTAGCCTAAAATGGGGACTGACGAGTCAGCCCCAGCATTTT. This sequence encodes CASSLKWGLTSQPQHF. The V call is TRBV11-2, the J call TRBJ1-5; the D gene is possibly TRBD1 (5 bases). Trimming pared 9 bases from V and 6 bases from J, leaving 24 bases between. Per the germline V gene, CDR1 is SGHAT and CDR2 is FQNNGV. This CDR3 has 16 residues. Full variable domain (missing parts from reference TRBV11-2 and TRBJ1-5): EAGVAQSPRYKIIEKRQSVAFWCNPISGHATLYWYQQILGQGPKLLIQFQNNGVVDDSQLPKDRFSAERLKGVDSTLKIQPAKLEDSAVYLCASSLKWGLTSQPQHFGDGTRLSIL.

Turning to this clonotype: In this CDR3 the conserved last residue, phenylalanine or tryptophan, is missing, so a read error is likely. CDR3 coding DNA: TGCGCCACATACACGACAAGGGGTACCTACGAGCAGTACCTC. Its translation is CATYTTRGTYEQYL. The chain is built from TRBV10-2 and TRBJ2-7; a possible D gene is TRBD1 (5 bases). The CDR3 totals 14 residues. Germline assignment: CDR1 WSHSY and CDR2 SAAADI. V lost 10 bases and J lost 2, with 18 bases in between.

Regarding this clonotype: Its ends do not fully match the called genes, so a read error is possible. The chain recombines TRBV12-3 or TRBV12-4 with TRBJ2-1; TRBD1 is a possible D gene (6 bases). This CDR3 has 17 amino acids. The CDR3 reads CDSSFTGTQKTYNEQFF. CDR3 coding DNA: TGTGACAGCAGTTTTACAGGGACACAGAAAACTTACAATGAGCAGTTCTTC.

With respect to this clonotype: A read error may produce the germline difference seen at one junction end. CDR3: CTSGSAGGQETQYF. The CDR3 nucleotides are TGTACCAGCGGATCAGCGGGAGGACAAGAGACCCAGTACTTC. The chain is built from TRBV12-3 or TRBV12-4 and TRBJ2-5; TRBD2 matches 9 bases. The CDR3 contains 14 residues.

About this clonotype: As the CDR3 is not closed by the conserved phenylalanine or tryptophan, this likely results from a read error. The gene calls are TRBV10-2 and TRBJ2-3; D unresolved. The germline V gene encodes CDR1 WSHSY and CDR2 SAAADI. There are 11 residues in the CDR3. Trimming removed 7 bases from V and 2 bases from J, with 4 bases in between. Here the CDR3 reads CASNHTDTQYI. The CDR3 nucleotides are TGCGCCAGCAATCACACAGATACGCAGTATATT.